The text below deals with one T cell receptor (beta chain). This specimen belongs to a study of OX40 agonist ivuxolimab in advanced cancers. The table came from immunoSEQ multiplex PCR; TCRdb's copy has only in-frame clones and leaves some out. The table lists approximately 46,000 clones, around 77% of them singletons. CDR3 length: 11 residues. Germline assignment: CDR1 SNHLY and CDR2 FYNNEI. The V end lost 7 bases, the J end lost 0 bases, and 3 bases lay between the germline ends. The specimen comprised CD4+ or CD8+ T cells sorted from blood, sampled in a trial of the OX40 agonist ivuxolimab. The receptor comes from an adult with an advanced solid tumor such as melanoma, head and neck, liver or kidney cancer. This sequence joins TRBV2 and TRBJ1-1; D gene ambiguous. The CDR3 is CASILNTEAFF. CDR3 nucleotides: TGTGCCAGCATATTGAACACTGAAGCTTTCTTT.